This T cell receptor beta chain came from a study of T cells in Graves' hyperthyroidism and ophthalmopathy. Trimming removed 5 bases from V and 0 bases from J; junction bases left unmatched: 7. The length of the CDR3 is 17 residues. Germline CDR1 SGHTA, CDR2 FQGTGA. Amplification targeted TCR beta CDR3 regions from RNA transcripts. RT-PCR in the first round (using the HTBI primer set) targeted the TCR CDR3. TCRdb re-called the multiplex PCR reads with MiXCR, one entry per CDR3 protein. The sample yields around 570,000 distinct CDR3 sequences, 15% to 20% seen once. Sequencing input: blood. The TCR originated in a man aged 35-49 years with Graves' ophthalmopathy. The V call is TRBV7-3, the J call TRBJ2-6, with 7 nucleotides matching TRBD1. In nucleotides, the CDR3 is TGTGCCAGCAGCAACCGACAGGGTATCTCTGGGGCCAACGTCCTGACTTTC. It translates to CASSNRQGISGANVLTF.